This record concerns one T cell receptor beta chain sequence. This record belongs to a study of blood T cell repertoires in COVID-19. For the study at large: Samples representing acute and convalescent COVID-19 were sourced from the United States, Italy and Spain. PBMCs, B-cell-depleted T cells, or T cells provided the cDNA or gDNA that made up the material.

In the original workflow: For nucleated cells, counts were estimated from reference gene primer amplification. Data came from immunoSEQ multiplex PCR; TCRdb stores just in-frame clones and leaves some out. Clonal size and the V and J genes are those of that table, whereas D and trimming came from the DNA. Here the sample spans approximately 230,000 clones, around 80% being singletons. V shed 4 bases and J shed 3 bases, with 16 bases lying between them. Germline values: CDR1 SGDLS, CDR2 YYNGEE. The CDR3 sequence is 15 residues long. The sequenced sample was peripheral blood. The J gene is TRBJ1-2, the V gene TRBV9, with unresolved D. The source is a man older than 75 with acute or convalescent COVID-19. The CDR3: CASSPRGPEDYGYTF. The CDR3 coding sequence is TGTGCCAGCAGCCCCCGCGGTCCGGAGGACTATGGCTACACCTTC.